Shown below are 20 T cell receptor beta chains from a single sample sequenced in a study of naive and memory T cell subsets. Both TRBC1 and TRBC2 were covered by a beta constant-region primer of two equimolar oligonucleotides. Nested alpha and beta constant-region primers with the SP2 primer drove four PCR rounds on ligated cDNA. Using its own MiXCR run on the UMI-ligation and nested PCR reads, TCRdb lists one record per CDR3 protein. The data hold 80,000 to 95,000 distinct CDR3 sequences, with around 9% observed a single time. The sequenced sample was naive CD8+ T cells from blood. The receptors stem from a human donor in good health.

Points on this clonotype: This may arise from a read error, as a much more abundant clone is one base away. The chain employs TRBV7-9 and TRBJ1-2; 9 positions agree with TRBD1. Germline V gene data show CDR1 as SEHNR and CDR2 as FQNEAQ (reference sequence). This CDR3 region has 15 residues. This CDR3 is CTSSPGTGTNYGYTF. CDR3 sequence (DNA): TGTACCAGCAGCCCCGGGACAGGGACTAACTATGGCTACACCTTC.

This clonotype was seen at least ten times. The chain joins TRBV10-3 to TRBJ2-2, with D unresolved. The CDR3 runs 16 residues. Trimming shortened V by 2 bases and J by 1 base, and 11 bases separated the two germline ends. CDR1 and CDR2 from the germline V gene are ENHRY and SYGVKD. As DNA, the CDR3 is TGTGCCATCAGTGAGGCCGGACCGAGGAACACCGGGGAGCTGTTTTTT. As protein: CAISEAGPRNTGELFF.

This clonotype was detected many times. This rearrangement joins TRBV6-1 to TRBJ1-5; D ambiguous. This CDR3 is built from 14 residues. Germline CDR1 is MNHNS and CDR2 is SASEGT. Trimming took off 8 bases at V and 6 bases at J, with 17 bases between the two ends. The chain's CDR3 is CASRLVSGGQPQHF. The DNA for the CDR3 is TGTGCCAGCCGTCTAGTCTCAGGAGGTCAGCCCCAGCATTTT.

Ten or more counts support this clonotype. CDR3 nucleotides: TGTGCCAGCAGTTTATTGGGGGCGGATGAGCAGTTCTTC. Its translation: CASSLLGADEQFF. The chain couples TRBV27 to TRBJ2-1; D might be TRBD1 (6 bases). This CDR3 has 13 amino acids. Per the germline V gene, CDR1 is MNHEY and CDR2 is SMNVEV (reference sequence). V lost 1 base and J lost 8, with 9 bases in between.

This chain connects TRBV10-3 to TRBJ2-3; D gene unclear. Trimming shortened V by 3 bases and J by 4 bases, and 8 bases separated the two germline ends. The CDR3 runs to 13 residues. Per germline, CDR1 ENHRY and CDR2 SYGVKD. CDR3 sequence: CAISEEGSDTQYF. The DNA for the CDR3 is TGTGCCATCAGTGAAGAAGGGTCAGATACGCAGTATTTT.

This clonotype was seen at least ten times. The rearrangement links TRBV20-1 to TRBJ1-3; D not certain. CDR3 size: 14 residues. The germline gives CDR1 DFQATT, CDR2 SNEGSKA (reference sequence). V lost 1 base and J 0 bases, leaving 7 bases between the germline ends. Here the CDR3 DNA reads TGCAGTGCTAGAGGCCGGAACTCTGGAAACACCATATATTTT. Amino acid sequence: CSARGRNSGNTIYF.

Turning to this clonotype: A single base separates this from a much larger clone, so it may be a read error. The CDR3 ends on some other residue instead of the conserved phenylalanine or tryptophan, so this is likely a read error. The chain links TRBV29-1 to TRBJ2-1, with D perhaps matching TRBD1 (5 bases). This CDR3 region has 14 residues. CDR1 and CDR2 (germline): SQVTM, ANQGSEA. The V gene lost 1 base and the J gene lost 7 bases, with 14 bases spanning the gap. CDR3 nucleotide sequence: TGCAGCGTTGAAGGGACACCCGAGAGGAATGAGCAGTTCTAC. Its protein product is CSVEGTPERNEQFY.

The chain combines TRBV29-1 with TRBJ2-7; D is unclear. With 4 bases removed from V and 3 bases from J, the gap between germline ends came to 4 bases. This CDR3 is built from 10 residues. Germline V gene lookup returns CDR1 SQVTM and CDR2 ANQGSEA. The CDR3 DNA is TGCAGCGTTGGCAGCTACGAGCAGTACTTC. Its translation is CSVGSYEQYF.

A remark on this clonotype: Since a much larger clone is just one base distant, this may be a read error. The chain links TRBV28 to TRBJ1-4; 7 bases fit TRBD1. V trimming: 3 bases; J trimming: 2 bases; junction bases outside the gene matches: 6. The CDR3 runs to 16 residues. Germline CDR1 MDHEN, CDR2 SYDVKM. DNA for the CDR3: TGTGCCAGCAGTTTTCAGGGGGACACGACTAATGAAAAACTGTTTTTT. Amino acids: CASSFQGDTTNEKLFF.

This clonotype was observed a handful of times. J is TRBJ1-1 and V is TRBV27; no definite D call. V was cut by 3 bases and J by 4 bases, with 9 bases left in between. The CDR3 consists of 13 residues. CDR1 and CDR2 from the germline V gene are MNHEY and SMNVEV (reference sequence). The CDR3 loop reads CASSFGRRTEAFF. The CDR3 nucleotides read TGTGCCAGCAGTTTCGGTAGGCGCACTGAAGCTTTCTTT.

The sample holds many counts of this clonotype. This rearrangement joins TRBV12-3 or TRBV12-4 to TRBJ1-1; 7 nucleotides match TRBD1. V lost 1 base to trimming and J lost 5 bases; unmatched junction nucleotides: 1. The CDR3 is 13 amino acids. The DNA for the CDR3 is TGTGCCAGCAGTTTAGGGACAGGAACTGAAGCTTTCTTT. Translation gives CASSLGTGTEAFF.

CDR3: CASSLVMRPSGAGELFF. CDR3 bases: TGTGCCAGCAGCTTGGTGATGCGGCCCTCGGGGGCCGGGGAGCTGTTTTTT. The chain couples TRBV5-5 to TRBJ2-2; perhaps TRBD2 as D (6 bases). The germline gives CDR1 SGHKS, CDR2 YYEKEE (reference sequence). Trimming pared 0 bases from V and 6 bases from J, leaving 18 bases between. The CDR3 spans 17 residues.

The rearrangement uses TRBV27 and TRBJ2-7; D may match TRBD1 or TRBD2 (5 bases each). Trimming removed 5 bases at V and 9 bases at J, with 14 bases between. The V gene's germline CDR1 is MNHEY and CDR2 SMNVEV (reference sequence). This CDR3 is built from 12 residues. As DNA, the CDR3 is TGTGCCAGCAGTCCGCCGGGACCGGGGCAGTACTTC. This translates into CASSPPGPGQYF.

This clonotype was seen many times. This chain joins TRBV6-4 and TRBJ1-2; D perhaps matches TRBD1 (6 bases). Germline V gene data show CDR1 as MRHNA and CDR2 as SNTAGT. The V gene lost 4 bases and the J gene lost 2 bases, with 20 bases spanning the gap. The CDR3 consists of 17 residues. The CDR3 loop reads CASSASRSGQKNYGYTF. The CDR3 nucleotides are TGTGCCAGCAGTGCCAGCCGAAGCGGACAGAAAAACTATGGCTACACCTTC.

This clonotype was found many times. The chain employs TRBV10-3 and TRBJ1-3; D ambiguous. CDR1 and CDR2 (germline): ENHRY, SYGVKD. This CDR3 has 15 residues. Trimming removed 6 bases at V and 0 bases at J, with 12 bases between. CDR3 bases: TGTGCCATCAGCGTGAGCTACTACTCTGGAAACACCATATATTTT. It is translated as CAISVSYYSGNTIYF.

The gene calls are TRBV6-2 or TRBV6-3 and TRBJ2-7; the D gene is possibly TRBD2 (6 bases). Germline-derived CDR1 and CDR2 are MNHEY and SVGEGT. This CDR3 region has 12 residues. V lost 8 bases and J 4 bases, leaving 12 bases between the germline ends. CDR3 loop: CASLAGPYEQYF. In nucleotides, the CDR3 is TGTGCCAGCTTGGCGGGACCGTACGAGCAGTACTTC.

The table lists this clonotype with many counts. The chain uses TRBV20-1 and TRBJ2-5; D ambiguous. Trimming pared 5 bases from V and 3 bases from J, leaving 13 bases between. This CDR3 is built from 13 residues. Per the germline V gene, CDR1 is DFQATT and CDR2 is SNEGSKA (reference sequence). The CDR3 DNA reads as TGCAGTGCTGATCAGCTGGTGGAAGAGACCCAGTACTTC. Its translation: CSADQLVEETQYF.

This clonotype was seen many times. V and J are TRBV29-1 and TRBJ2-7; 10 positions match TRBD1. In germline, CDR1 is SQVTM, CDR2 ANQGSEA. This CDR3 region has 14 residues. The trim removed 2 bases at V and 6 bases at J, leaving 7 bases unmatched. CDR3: CSVEKGQGSGEQYF. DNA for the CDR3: TGCAGCGTTGAAAAGGGACAGGGGAGCGGCGAGCAGTACTTC.

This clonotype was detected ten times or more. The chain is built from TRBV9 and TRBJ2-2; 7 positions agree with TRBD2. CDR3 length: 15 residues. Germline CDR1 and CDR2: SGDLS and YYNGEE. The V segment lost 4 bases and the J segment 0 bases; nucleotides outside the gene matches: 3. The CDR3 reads CASSISGSNTGELFF. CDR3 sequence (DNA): TGTGCCAGCAGCATTAGCGGGTCGAACACCGGGGAGCTGTTTTTT. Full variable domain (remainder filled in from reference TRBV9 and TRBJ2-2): DSGVTQTPKHLITATGQRVTLRCSPRSGDLSVYWYQQSLDQGLQFLIQYYNGEERAKGNILERFSAQQFPDLHSELNLSSLELGDSALYFCASSISGSNTGELFFGEGSRLTVL.

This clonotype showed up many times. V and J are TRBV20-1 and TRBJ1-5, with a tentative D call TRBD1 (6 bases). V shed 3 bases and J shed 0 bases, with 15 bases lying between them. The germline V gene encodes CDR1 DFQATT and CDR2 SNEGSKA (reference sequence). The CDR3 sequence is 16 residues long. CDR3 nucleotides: TGCAGTGCTAGGGACAGAAGTTCGTATAGCAATCAGCCCCAGCATTTT. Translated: CSARDRSSYSNQPQHF.